The T cell receptor beta chain under discussion was sequenced for a study of blood T cell repertoires in COVID-19. The table came from immunoSEQ multiplex PCR; TCRdb's copy has only in-frame clones and leaves some out. The data show 260,000 or so clones, 82% seen once. The CDR3 spans 13 residues. The germline V and J ends were trimmed by 8 bases and 1 base, with 11 bases remaining between them. The germline CDR1 and CDR2 sequences are SNHLY and FYNNEI. The sequenced sample consisted of peripheral blood. This clonotype was sampled from a woman in her 70s with acute or convalescent COVID-19. This sequence joins TRBV2 and TRBJ1-1; D is possibly TRBD1 (6 bases). This CDR3 reads CASSLTGNTEAFF. In nucleotides, the CDR3 is TGTGCCAGCTCACTGACAGGGAACACTGAAGCTTTCTTT.